This TCR beta chain was recovered during a study of T cells after yellow fever vaccination. Study outcomes and limitations: Booster sampling recovered most clones from primary vaccination (approximately 96% CD4, 88% CD8). The secondary response was weaker but peaked faster, day 5 versus 15.

TCRdb reanalysed the 5' RACE reads using MiXCR and keeps one entry per CDR3 protein. In the table there are hundreds of thousands of distinct CDR3 sequences, 4.1% of which are singletons. Trimming stripped 5 bases from V and 6 bases from J, with 17 bases between. The germline V gene has CDR1 SEHNR and CDR2 FQNEAQ (reference sequence). This CDR3 is 15 amino acids long. Worth noting for this clonotype: Its matching antigen is unknown.

The chain combines TRBV7-9 with TRBJ2-4, with D possibly TRBD1 on 6 matching bases. Specimen: PBMCs, collected 5 days after the yellow fever booster vaccination. The origin of this receptor is a man aged 18 to 29 who received the YFV17D yellow fever vaccine. Here the CDR3 DNA reads TGTGCCAGCAGCCCCTCTAGGACAGAAACAAACATTCAGTACTTC. Residues: CASSPSRTETNIQYF.